A single T cell receptor (beta chain) is shown here with its context. The data stem from a study of blood T cell repertoires in COVID-19. Trimming removed 4 bases from V and 9 bases from J, with 19 bases in between. Germline CDR1 SGHDT, CDR2 YYEEEE. This CDR3 has 14 amino acids. Clones were read by immunoSEQ multiplex PCR, and TCRdb kept only the in-frame ones, dropping some. Among tens of thousands of clones listed, roughly 96% were seen once. The source is a human donor with active COVID-19. The donor label of this sample is uncertain. The sequenced sample was peripheral blood. The rearrangement joins TRBV5-6 to TRBJ2-5, with D possibly being TRBD2 (5 bases). In DNA form, the CDR3 reads TGTGCCAGCAGCATCTGGAGGCCCAGCCCCGCCCAGTACTTC. Translated, it gives CASSIWRPSPAQYF.